The 16 T cell receptor beta chains listed next were all sequenced from one sample in a study of T cells in Graves' hyperthyroidism and ophthalmopathy. It was RNA transcripts that yielded the amplified TCR beta CDR3 regions. TCR CDR3 underwent first-round RT-PCR with the HTBI primer set. TCRdb independently ran MiXCR on the multiplex PCR reads; one entry per CDR3 protein. Of about 360,000 distinct CDR3 sequences listed, roughly an eighth are singletons. Sequencing was performed on blood. The source is a woman under 30 with Graves' hyperthyroidism.

The chain joins TRBV3-1 to TRBJ2-7; D is possibly TRBD1 (6 bases). V lost 6 bases and J lost 2, with 11 bases in between. CDR1 LGHDT and CDR2 YNNKEL come from the germline V gene (reference sequence). The CDR3 sequence is 13 residues long. The CDR3, as DNA: TGTGCCAGCAGTGGGGACATAACCTACGAGCAGTACTTC. Encoded protein: CASSGDITYEQYF.

This clonotype was counted many times. The V and J genes are TRBV7-9 and TRBJ2-7; TRBD1 matches 9 bases. The CDR3 covers 18 residues. Germline V gene sequence: CDR1 SEHNR, CDR2 FQNEAQ (reference sequence). V shed 5 bases, J shed 0 bases, and the junction held 14 bases outside the gene matches. The CDR3 here is CASSVEGPGQGYSYEQYF. The CDR3 DNA reads as TGTGCCAGCAGCGTAGAGGGCCCGGGACAGGGTTACTCCTACGAGCAGTACTTC.

This clonotype has ten or more counts. The chain uses TRBV29-1 and TRBJ1-1; no reliable D call. This CDR3 comprises 13 residues. Germline CDR1 SQVTM, CDR2 ANQGSEA. Trimming shortened V by 5 bases and J by 4 bases, and 14 bases separated the two germline ends. The CDR3 bases are TGCAGCGTTCCCACTCCCTCTTCCACTGAAGCTTTCTTT. Residues: CSVPTPSSTEAFF.

This clonotype has ten or more counts. The V and J genes are TRBV5-1 and TRBJ1-1, with TRBD1 identical over 8 bases. Per the germline V gene, CDR1 is SGHRS and CDR2 is YFSETQ. This CDR3 spans 15 amino acids. J was trimmed by 1 base and V by 0 bases; bases with no gene match: 2. The DNA for the CDR3 is TGCGCCAGCAGCTTGGACGGACAGGGGAACACTGAAGCTTTCTTT. Encoded protein: CASSLDGQGNTEAFF. Complete variable domain (other parts from reference TRBV5-1 and TRBJ1-1): KAGVTQTPRYLIKTRGQQVTLSCSPISGHRSVSWYQQTPGQGLQFLFEYFSETQRNKGNFPGRFSGRQFSNSRSEMNVSTLELGDSALYLCASSLDGQGNTEAFFGQGTRLTVV.

Many counts were recorded for this clonotype. The chain links TRBV2 to TRBJ2-7; 7 nucleotides align to TRBD2. V lost 7 bases and J lost 3; bases outside the gene matches: 9. Germline assignment: CDR1 SNHLY and CDR2 FYNNEI. The CDR3 sequence is 14 residues long. The CDR3 bases are TGTGCCAGCACGATTGGGGGAGGGCTCTACGAGCAGTACTTC. Its translation is CASTIGGGLYEQYF.

This clonotype was counted ten times or more. This chain links TRBV5-1 with TRBJ2-5; no definite D call. CDR3 length equals 13 residues. Looked up from germline, CDR1 is SGHRS and CDR2 is YFSETQ. V lost 0 bases and J lost 5, with 8 bases in between. The DNA of the CDR3 is TGCGCCAGCAGCTTGGCTGCTAGGGAGACCCAGTACTTC. This gives the protein CASSLAARETQYF.

The V and J genes are TRBV5-1 and TRBJ2-7; D is undetermined. The CDR3 spans 13 residues. CDR1 is SGHRS, CDR2 YFSETQ, per germline. Trimming stripped 5 bases from V and 0 bases from J, with 9 bases between. In DNA, the CDR3 is TGCGCCAGCAGTTCCGGGTTCTCCTACGAGCAGTACTTC. It encodes CASSSGFSYEQYF.

The table lists this clonotype with many counts. The rearrangement links TRBV2 to TRBJ1-2, with D perhaps TRBD1 (6 bases). The germline CDR1 and CDR2 sequences are SNHLY and FYNNEI. This CDR3 region has 15 residues. With 6 bases removed from V and 3 bases from J, the gap between germline ends came to 17 bases. The CDR3 sequence is CASSASLAGDYGYTF. The DNA for the CDR3 is TGTGCCAGCAGCGCCTCGCTGGCAGGGGACTATGGCTACACCTTC.

This clonotype was counted ten times or more. The rearrangement links TRBV7-8 to TRBJ1-2; D remains unclear. The CDR3 covers 14 residues. The germline V gene has CDR1 SGHVS and CDR2 FQNEAQ. V lost 5 bases to trimming and J lost 3 bases, with 13 bases between them. CDR3 nucleotides: TGTGCCAGCAGCCGTCTTGCGGAAGACTATGGCTACACCTTC. This sequence encodes CASSRLAEDYGYTF.

Ten or more counts support this clonotype. This chain connects TRBV12-3 or TRBV12-4 to TRBJ2-1; 9 nucleotides match TRBD1. The CDR3 contains 13 residues. V dropped 4 bases and J dropped 7; count of bases not matched to a gene: 2. CDR3 nucleotide sequence: TGTGCCAGCAGTTCTGACAGGGGGAATGAGCAGTTCTTC. Its protein is CASSSDRGNEQFF.

This clonotype was counted at least ten times. The rearrangement links TRBV27 to TRBJ2-7; D may be TRBD2 (6 bases). CDR1 and CDR2 from the germline V gene are MNHEY and SMNVEV (reference sequence). V was shortened by 6 bases and J by 5 bases, with 23 bases between the two germline ends. The CDR3 is 16 amino acids. CDR3 loop: CASSRGKTSNIHEQYF. In DNA, the CDR3 is TGTGCCAGCAGCCGCGGGAAGACTAGTAATATCCACGAGCAGTACTTC.

In its sample, this clonotype was seen a few times. This sequence joins TRBV25-1 and TRBJ2-1; no firm D call. V was pared by 5 bases and J by 7 bases, with 18 bases between. The CDR3 is 15 residues long. The germline V gene encodes CDR1 MGHDK and CDR2 SYGVNS. CDR3 bases: TGTGCCAGCAGTACCGGGTCTTATCGGACGAATGAGCAGTTCTTC. Encoded protein: CASSTGSYRTNEQFF.

At least ten counts were recorded for this clonotype. The chain links TRBV6-1 to TRBJ2-5; D unclear. The germline V gene has CDR1 MNHNS and CDR2 SASEGT. The CDR3 has 13 residues. The CDR3 sequence: CASAFGPQETQYF. The CDR3 region has the DNA TGTGCTTCGGCGTTTGGACCCCAAGAGACCCAGTACTTC.

There are many counts of this clonotype. CDR3 loop: CASGTGRNTEAFF. In DNA, the CDR3 is TGTGCCAGCGGGACAGGGCGGAACACTGAAGCTTTCTTT. This chain connects TRBV3-1 to TRBJ1-1; TRBD1 aligns across 9 bases. This CDR3 spans 13 amino acids. V dropped 8 bases and J dropped 1; count of bases not matched to a gene: 2. From germline, CDR1 is LGHDT and CDR2 YNNKEL (reference sequence).

Worth noting for this clonotype: A much larger clone differs by one base, so this may be a read error. The genes are TRBV10-3 and TRBJ2-3; possibly TRBD1 or TRBD2 for D (6 bases each). With 6 bases removed from V and 2 bases from J, the gap between germline ends came to 24 bases. The germline V gene encodes CDR1 ENHRY and CDR2 SYGVKD. This CDR3 region has 18 residues. The CDR3 sequence is CAISNKLGGKTTTDTQYF. The CDR3 nucleotides are TGTGCCATCAGCAACAAGTTAGGGGGGAAGACAACCACAGATACGCAGTATTTT.

This clonotype was detected many times. Relative to the germline gene, one junction end is altered; a read error may explain this. The chain has TRBV20-1 and TRBJ2-5; 10 nucleotides line up with TRBD2. The CDR3 consists of 14 residues. Germline-derived CDR1 and CDR2 are DFQATT and SNEGSKA (reference sequence). CDR3 residues: CSARELAGRETRYF. The CDR3 coding sequence is TGCAGTGCTAGAGAACTAGCGGGGAGGGAGACCCGGTACTTC.